Listed below are T cell receptor beta chains from one sample, sequenced in a study of T cells after yellow fever vaccination. A single record per CDR3 protein comes from TCRdb applying MiXCR to the 5' RACE reads. The repertoire holds around 550,000 distinct CDR3 sequences, with roughly 21% as singletons. Here the sequenced sample was PBMCs, taken 15 days after the yellow fever booster vaccination. All receptors come from a man aged 25 to 40 who received the YFV17D yellow fever vaccine. The conserved cysteine and the conserved F or W are not part of the CDR3 here.

CDR3: SAPRTSPTDTQY; V: TRBV20-1
CDR3: ASSRYHVGPSTYEQY; V: TRBV18
CDR3: ASSPTGEVSYEQY; V: TRBV5-1
CDR3: ASERTGYNEQF; V: TRBV7-9
CDR3: ASRDIYNEQF; V: TRBV5-1
CDR3: ASSSGYRYEQY; V: TRBV7-2
CDR3: ASSTVMSSYNEQF; V: TRBV19
CDR3: ASSQVTGGPRTGELF; V: TRBV14
CDR3: ASSYGRNNGYT; V: TRBV2
CDR3: ASSPGGARDTQY; V: TRBV5-1
CDR3: ASSLDRMVEQY; V: TRBV7-2
CDR3: ASSYRDSRGYEQF; V: TRBV5-4
CDR3: ASSLGPLAGVGTDTQY; V: TRBV28
CDR3: ASSQGPVQF; V: TRBV3-1
CDR3: ASSEGGLGLATNEQY; V: TRBV5-1
CDR3: ASSVGTENIQY; V: TRBV9
CDR3: ASTQIGFSGANVLT; V: TRBV12-3/TRBV12-4
CDR3: ASSYRGYYEQY; V: TRBV6-2/TRBV6-3
CDR3: ASSQDPGLAGGEQY; V: TRBV4-1
CDR3: ATRRETNEKLF; V: TRBV5-5
CDR3: ASSSPRDHPDTQY; V: TRBV28
CDR3: ASSQREGMQY; V: TRBV4-3
CDR3: ASRHRGVMAESNTGELF; V: TRBV4-3
CDR3: ASSRDVEQY; V: TRBV6-2/TRBV6-3
CDR3: ASSWGVGLADNEQF; V: TRBV5-5